One and the same sample provided the 10 T cell receptor beta chains below, sequenced in a study of CD8+ T cells in alopecia areata. Following RNA extraction, reverse transcription yielded cDNA that acted as the sequencing template. The assay was immunoSEQ multiplex PCR, and TCRdb's table has in-frame clones only and misses some. The table includes 150,000 to 200,000 clones, 55% detected once. What was sequenced was CD4+ T cells sorted from blood. Receptors originate from a human donor in good health.

The chain employs TRBV14 and TRBJ2-1; D possibly matches TRBD1 or TRBD2 (6 bases each). The CDR3 is made up of 16 amino acids. CDR1 is SGHDN and CDR2 is FVKESK in the germline V gene. V lost 1 base to trimming and J lost 4 bases, with 14 bases between them. The CDR3 nucleotides are TGTGCCAGCAGCCAAGGTTCAGGGGCGGGGTACAATGAGCAGTTCTTC. This gives the protein CASSQGSGAGYNEQFF. The full variable domain, its missing parts supplied by reference TRBV14 and TRBJ2-1, is EAGVTQFPSHSVIEKGQTVTLRCDPISGHDNLYWYRRVMGKEIKFLLHFVKESKQDESGMPNNRFLAERTGGTYSTLKVQPAELEDSGVYFCASSQGSGAGYNEQFFGPGTRLTVL.

This clone occurred a few times. The chain employs TRBV29-1 and TRBJ1-2; D possibly corresponds to TRBD1 (5 bases). This CDR3 has 11 residues. Germline V gene data show CDR1 as SQVTM and CDR2 as ANQGSEA. The V gene lost 5 bases and the J gene lost 4 bases, with 8 bases spanning the gap. CDR3 loop: CSVLGGYGYTF. The CDR3 nucleotides are TGCAGCGTTTTGGGGGGCTATGGCTACACCTTC. The whole variable domain, remainder taken from reference TRBV29-1 and TRBJ1-2, is SAVISQKPSRDICQRGTSLTIQCQVDSQVTMMFWYRQQPGQSLTLIATANQGSEATYESGFVIDKFPISRPNLTFSTLTVSNMSPEDSSIYLCSVLGGYGYTFGSGTRLTVV.

The V call is TRBV30, the J call TRBJ2-7, with D unclear. Per germline, CDR1 GTSNPN and CDR2 SVGIG (reference sequence). V lost 5 bases, J lost 2 bases, and 7 bases lay in between. The CDR3 covers 11 residues. The CDR3 protein is CAWSQTYEQYF. The CDR3 DNA follows: TGTGCCTGGTCACAGACCTACGAGCAGTACTTC.

CDR3 DNA sequence: TGCAGCGTTGAACCGGGGCCGGGCTATGGCTACACCTTC. It specifies CSVEPGPGYGYTF. The J gene is TRBJ1-2, the V gene TRBV29-1; TRBD1 might be the D (5 bases). Germline V gene data show CDR1 as SQVTM and CDR2 as ANQGSEA. The CDR3 runs 13 residues. The V and J ends lost 2 bases and 4 bases respectively, with 11 bases between them.

The rearrangement joins TRBV6-6 to TRBJ2-1; 8 nucleotides agree with TRBD2. CDR3 length: 13 residues. Germline V gene data show CDR1 as MNHNY and CDR2 as SVGAGI (reference sequence). Unmatched junction bases numbered 10, after V lost 6 bases and J lost 12 bases. Written as DNA, the CDR3 is TGTGCCAGCAGAAGCGATGCGGGAGGCCGGCAGTTCTTC. This codes for CASRSDAGGRQFF.

The table lists this clone with a few counts. The rearrangement uses TRBV4-1 and TRBJ1-5; 7 bases agree with TRBD1. Germline V CDR1 and CDR2: MGHRA, YSYEKL. The CDR3 consists of 18 residues. The V segment lost 4 bases and the J segment 1 base; nucleotides outside the gene matches: 13. The CDR3 bases are TGCGCCAGCAGCCCACGCCAAACCAGGACAGGAAGCAATCAGCCCCAGCATTTT. This translates into CASSPRQTRTGSNQPQHF.

In this sample, this clone turned up a few times. This chain joins TRBV11-1 and TRBJ1-2; 7 nucleotides align to TRBD1. There are 14 residues in the CDR3. With 5 bases clipped from V and 4 bases from J, the junction kept 7 bases outside the gene matches. CDR1 is SGHAT, CDR2 FQDESV, per germline (reference sequence). The CDR3 loop is CASSGDRAGYGYTF. For the CDR3, the DNA is TGTGCCAGCAGCGGTGACAGGGCTGGCTATGGCTACACCTTC.

J is TRBJ1-2 and V is TRBV28; perhaps TRBD1 as D (5 bases). V was cut by 5 bases and J by 3 bases, with 7 bases left in between. The CDR3 totals 12 residues. Looked up from germline, CDR1 is MDHEN and CDR2 is SYDVKM. CDR3 region: CASSVTDYGYTF. CDR3 nucleotides: TGTGCCAGCAGTGTGACAGACTATGGCTACACCTTC.

V and J are TRBV5-1 and TRBJ2-5; no definite D call. Trimming removed 0 bases from V and 1 base from J, with 7 bases in between. Germline values: CDR1 SGHRS, CDR2 YFSETQ. The CDR3 has 14 amino acids. The CDR3 here is CASSLGRSQETQYF. The CDR3 bases are TGCGCCAGCAGCTTGGGTCGAAGCCAAGAGACCCAGTACTTC.

This clone has just a few counts. This chain joins TRBV5-1 and TRBJ1-2; weak D call: TRBD1 (6 bases). Germline loops: CDR1 SGHRS, CDR2 YFSETQ. The CDR3 is made up of 14 amino acids. The V gene lost 0 bases and the J gene lost 7 bases, with 13 bases spanning the gap. The CDR3 sequence: CASSLANRDTGYTF. The CDR3, as DNA: TGCGCCAGCAGCTTGGCCAACAGGGATACTGGCTACACCTTC. Based on the CDR3 plus reference TRBV5-1 and TRBJ1-2, the full variable domain is KAGVTQTPRYLIKTRGQQVTLSCSPISGHRSVSWYQQTPGQGLQFLFEYFSETQRNKGNFPGRFSGRQFSNSRSEMNVSTLELGDSALYLCASSLANRDTGYTFGSGTRLTVV.